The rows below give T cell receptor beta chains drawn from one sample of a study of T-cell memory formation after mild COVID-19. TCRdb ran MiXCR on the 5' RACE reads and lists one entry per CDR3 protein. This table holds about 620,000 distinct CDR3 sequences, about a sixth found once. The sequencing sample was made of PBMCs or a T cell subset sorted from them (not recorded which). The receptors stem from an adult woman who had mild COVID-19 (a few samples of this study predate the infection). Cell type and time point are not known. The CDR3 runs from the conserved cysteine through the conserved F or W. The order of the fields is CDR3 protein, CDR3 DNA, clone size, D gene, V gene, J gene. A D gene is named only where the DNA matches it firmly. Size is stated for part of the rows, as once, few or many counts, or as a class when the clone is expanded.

CDR3aa: CASRTSGSSNQPQHF
CDR3nt: TGTGCCAGCAGGACCTCAGGGAGCAGCAATCAGCCCCAGCATTTT
abundance: -
d_gene: -
v_gene: TRBV12-3/TRBV12-4
j_gene: TRBJ1-5

CDR3aa: CASSQDLAGVYEQYF
CDR3nt: TGCGCCAGCAGCCAAGATCTGGCGGGAGTTTACGAGCAGTACTTC
abundance: -
d_gene: TRBD2
v_gene: TRBV4-3
j_gene: TRBJ2-7

CDR3aa: CASKSAGVNTEAFF
CDR3nt: TGTGCCAGTAAATCGGCAGGAGTGAACACTGAAGCTTTCTTT
abundance: few
d_gene: -
v_gene: TRBV19
j_gene: TRBJ1-1

CDR3aa: CASSPRTSGGGETQYF
CDR3nt: TGTGCCAGCAGCCCGAGGACTAGCGGGGGAGGAGAGACCCAGTACTTC
abundance: few
d_gene: TRBD2
v_gene: TRBV12-3/TRBV12-4
j_gene: TRBJ2-5

CDR3aa: CASSVFPNELAGLSTDTQYF
CDR3nt: TGTGCCAGCAGCGTATTCCCCAACGAGCTAGCGGGGCTTAGCACAGATACGCAGTATTTT
abundance: few
d_gene: TRBD2
v_gene: TRBV9
j_gene: TRBJ2-3

CDR3aa: CATSRDGRGDTEAFF
CDR3nt: TGTGCCACCAGCAGAGACGGCCGAGGGGACACTGAAGCTTTCTTT
abundance: -
d_gene: -
v_gene: TRBV15
j_gene: TRBJ1-1

CDR3aa: CASSPPTGPEGYTF
CDR3nt: TGTGCCAGCAGCCCGCCAACAGGGCCGGAAGGCTACACCTTC
abundance: once
d_gene: -
v_gene: TRBV5-5
j_gene: TRBJ1-2

CDR3aa: CASSPPSDAAREQFF
CDR3nt: TGTGCCAGCTCACCACCGAGCGATGCTGCTCGGGAGCAGTTCTTC
abundance: few
d_gene: -
v_gene: TRBV18
j_gene: TRBJ2-1

CDR3aa: CASSTDMLDTGELFF
CDR3nt: TGTGCCAGCAGCACCGACATGTTGGACACCGGGGAGCTGTTTTTT
abundance: -
d_gene: -
v_gene: TRBV7-6
j_gene: TRBJ2-2

CDR3aa: CASSLQASSYNSPLHF
CDR3nt: TGTGCCAGCAGCCTACAGGCGAGCTCCTATAATTCACCCCTCCACTTT
abundance: -
d_gene: -
v_gene: TRBV7-6
j_gene: TRBJ1-6

CDR3aa: CASSQGLGSPFGYTF
CDR3nt: TGCGCCAGCAGCCAAGGCTTGGGGTCCCCCTTTGGCTACACCTTC
abundance: once
d_gene: -
v_gene: TRBV4-1
j_gene: TRBJ1-2

CDR3aa: CASSVGQMYYGYTF
CDR3nt: TGTGCCAGCAGCGTAGGACAGATGTACTATGGCTACACCTTC
abundance: few
d_gene: -
v_gene: TRBV9
j_gene: TRBJ1-2

CDR3aa: CASRPTGNTEAFF
CDR3nt: TGTGCCAGCAGACCGACGGGGAACACTGAAGCTTTCTTT
abundance: many
d_gene: -
v_gene: TRBV6-2/TRBV6-3
j_gene: TRBJ1-1

CDR3aa: CASSYSRSRPGNYSGANVLTF
CDR3nt: TGTGCCAGCAGTTACTCGAGGAGTAGGCCAGGGAATTACTCTGGGGCCAACGTCCTGACTTTC
abundance: few
d_gene: -
v_gene: TRBV6-6
j_gene: TRBJ2-6

CDR3aa: CSVEEKGQGTGELFF
CDR3nt: TGCAGCGTCGAGGAAAAAGGACAGGGGACCGGGGAGCTGTTTTTT
abundance: -
d_gene: TRBD1
v_gene: TRBV29-1
j_gene: TRBJ2-2

CDR3aa: CASSSAVYEQYF
CDR3nt: TGTGCCAGCAGCTCGGCCGTTTACGAGCAGTACTTC
abundance: -
d_gene: -
v_gene: TRBV7-9
j_gene: TRBJ2-7

CDR3aa: CASSLGMTGTGSYEQYF
CDR3nt: TGTGCCAGCAGTTTGGGGATGACGGGGACAGGGTCCTACGAGCAGTACTTC
abundance: many
d_gene: TRBD1
v_gene: TRBV12-3/TRBV12-4
j_gene: TRBJ2-7

CDR3aa: CASSVFHSRCEQFF
CDR3nt: TGTGCCAGCAGTGTATTTCACTCCCGGTGTGAGCAGTTCTTC
abundance: few
d_gene: -
v_gene: TRBV6-4
j_gene: TRBJ2-1

CDR3aa: CASSLGPTQEGYTF
CDR3nt: TGCGCCAGCAGCCTCGGGCCTACGCAAGAAGGCTACACCTTC
abundance: few
d_gene: -
v_gene: TRBV5-1
j_gene: TRBJ1-2

CDR3aa: CSARWTATRDTQYF
CDR3nt: TGCAGTGCTAGATGGACAGCTACTCGGGATACGCAGTATTTT
abundance: few
d_gene: -
v_gene: TRBV20-1
j_gene: TRBJ2-3

CDR3aa: CASSSSGNTGELFF
CDR3nt: TGTGCCAGCAGCTCGAGCGGGAACACCGGGGAGCTGTTTTTT
abundance: few
d_gene: -
v_gene: TRBV7-9
j_gene: TRBJ2-2

CDR3aa: CASSQDRSGIIGEQFF
CDR3nt: TGCGCCAGCAGCCAAGATAGGAGCGGGATTATCGGTGAGCAGTTCTTC
abundance: -
d_gene: TRBD2
v_gene: TRBV4-3
j_gene: TRBJ2-1

CDR3aa: CASSSHQGRYNEQFF
CDR3nt: TGTGCCAGCAGTTCGCACCAGGGAAGGTACAATGAGCAGTTCTTC
abundance: few
d_gene: -
v_gene: TRBV12-3/TRBV12-4
j_gene: TRBJ2-1

CDR3aa: CSVGRNTEAFF
CDR3nt: TGCAGCGTTGGGAGGAACACTGAAGCTTTCTTT
abundance: many
d_gene: -
v_gene: TRBV29-1
j_gene: TRBJ1-1

CDR3aa: CASSYSAGRGTGANVLTF
CDR3nt: TGTGCCAGCAGTTACTCCGCGGGGAGGGGGACTGGGGCCAACGTCCTGACTTTC
abundance: -
d_gene: -
v_gene: TRBV6-5
j_gene: TRBJ2-6

CDR3aa: CASSLGSSGGNTDTQYF
CDR3nt: TGTGCCAGCAGCTTAGGGTCTAGCGGGGGAAACACAGATACGCAGTATTTT
abundance: -
d_gene: TRBD2
v_gene: TRBV7-8
j_gene: TRBJ2-3

CDR3aa: CASSTGLERETQYF
CDR3nt: TGTGCCAGCAGCACCGGACTGGAGAGGGAGACCCAGTACTTC
abundance: -
d_gene: -
v_gene: TRBV7-2
j_gene: TRBJ2-5

CDR3aa: CALGLGDSYEQYF
CDR3nt: TGTGCCTTGGGGTTGGGGGATTCCTACGAGCAGTACTTC
abundance: -
d_gene: -
v_gene: TRBV10-3
j_gene: TRBJ2-7

CDR3aa: CASTTGTSGGLEQYF
CDR3nt: TGTGCCAGCACGACTGGGACTAGCGGGGGACTTGAGCAGTACTTC
abundance: few
d_gene: TRBD2
v_gene: TRBV12-3/TRBV12-4
j_gene: TRBJ2-7

CDR3aa: CASSFRGNSNQPQHF
CDR3nt: TGTGCCAGCAGTTTCCGGGGAAATAGCAATCAGCCCCAGCATTTT
abundance: -
d_gene: -
v_gene: TRBV12-3/TRBV12-4
j_gene: TRBJ1-5

CDR3aa: CASSPTSGETYEQYF
CDR3nt: TGTGCCAGCAGCCCAACTAGCGGGGAGACCTACGAGCAGTACTTC
abundance: -
d_gene: TRBD2
v_gene: TRBV7-9
j_gene: TRBJ2-7

CDR3aa: CSALRTGAEAFF
CDR3nt: TGCAGTGCCCTCCGGACGGGTGCAGAAGCTTTCTTT
abundance: -
d_gene: -
v_gene: TRBV20-1
j_gene: TRBJ1-1

CDR3aa: CASSRTRTHPQHF
CDR3nt: TGTGCCAGCAGCCGTACTCGGACTCATCCCCAGCATTTT
abundance: -
d_gene: -
v_gene: TRBV3-1
j_gene: TRBJ1-5

CDR3aa: CASSPPLAVLTDTQYF
CDR3nt: TGCGCCAGCAGCCCCCCACTAGCGGTACTCACAGATACGCAGTATTTT
abundance: -
d_gene: TRBD2
v_gene: TRBV5-1
j_gene: TRBJ2-3

CDR3aa: CATRDRGRTEAFF
CDR3nt: TGTGCCACCAGGGACAGGGGGCGAACTGAAGCTTTCTTT
abundance: few
d_gene: TRBD1
v_gene: TRBV24-1
j_gene: TRBJ1-1

CDR3aa: CASSQEWGGLLNEQFF
CDR3nt: TGTGCCAGCAGCCAAGAATGGGGTGGCCTACTGAATGAGCAGTTCTTC
abundance: many
d_gene: -
v_gene: TRBV4-2
j_gene: TRBJ2-1

CDR3aa: CAIRGDANTGELFF
CDR3nt: TGTGCCATCCGGGGAGACGCGAACACCGGGGAGCTGTTTTTT
abundance: -
d_gene: -
v_gene: TRBV10-3
j_gene: TRBJ2-2

CDR3aa: CASSWDRSFTDTQYF
CDR3nt: TGTGCCAGCAGCTGGGACCGCTCCTTCACAGATACGCAGTATTTT
abundance: few
d_gene: -
v_gene: TRBV7-9
j_gene: TRBJ2-3

CDR3aa: CSAEPGQLRLMGIDEQFF
CDR3nt: TGCAGTGCGGAACCGGGACAACTCCGACTGATGGGCATCGATGAGCAGTTCTTC
abundance: few
d_gene: -
v_gene: TRBV20-1
j_gene: TRBJ2-1

CDR3aa: CSVVASQRLFF
CDR3nt: TGCAGCGTTGTAGCCTCTCAGCGTTTGTTCTTC
abundance: -
d_gene: -
v_gene: TRBV29-1
j_gene: TRBJ2-1

CDR3aa: CASSALLTEKFDSPLHF
CDR3nt: TGTGCCAGCAGTGCCCTCCTCACTGAAAAGTTTGATTCACCCCTCCACTTT
abundance: -
d_gene: -
v_gene: TRBV12-3/TRBV12-4
j_gene: TRBJ1-6